Below, 23 T cell receptor beta chains from the same sample are listed, as sequenced in a study of blood T cell repertoires in COVID-19 (dated by TCRdb to 2018 to 2020). Libraries were built with the immunoSEQ multiplex PCR assay. TCRdb's version of the immuneACCESS table is confined to in-frame rearrangements and falls short of the full clone set. An unresolved V gene accounts for under half of the shortfall where checked; the remainder is of unknown origin. The sample includes 390,000 or so clones, with roughly 90% observed a single time. The ten largest clones represent about 3% of the sample. Sequencing was carried out using peripheral blood. Receptors originate from a young woman with COVID-19, enrolled during active disease.

V gene TRBV4-1 combines with J gene TRBJ1-2; 9 nucleotides agree with TRBD1. CDR3 length: 17 amino acids. Looked up from germline, CDR1 is MGHRA and CDR2 is YSYEKL. V shed 1 base and J 5 bases; nucleotides not matched to a gene: 11. The CDR3 region has the DNA TGCGCCAGCAGCCAAGGAGGCAGGGGACAGGGTTTTTATGGCTACACCTTC. Translation: CASSQGGRGQGFYGYTF.

The rearrangement links TRBV29-1 to TRBJ1-4; D not certain. From germline, CDR1 is SQVTM and CDR2 ANQGSEA. Deletions cut 5 bases from V and 5 bases from J, with 18 bases between. The CDR3 loop spans 15 amino acids. DNA for the CDR3: TGCAGCGTTTTTGATACTGCCGGGGAGAATGAAAAACTGTTTTTT. It yields the protein CSVFDTAGENEKLFF.

The V gene is TRBV27, the J gene TRBJ2-3; 7 positions match TRBD2. With V trimmed by 0 bases and J by 6 bases, 18 bases remained unmatched. This CDR3 is 19 amino acids long. The V gene's germline CDR1 is MNHEY and CDR2 SMNVEV (reference sequence). This CDR3 is CASSLSIDWLRGSVDTQYF. The CDR3 DNA reads TGTGCCAGCAGTTTATCGATCGATTGGCTTCGCGGGAGCGTTGATACGCAGTATTTT.

The rearrangement links TRBV9 to TRBJ2-6, with D possibly being TRBD1 (5 bases). The V end was cut by 4 bases, the J end by 0 bases, with 11 bases between. Per germline, CDR1 SGDLS and CDR2 YYNGEE. CDR3 length: 16 residues. The CDR3 region is CASSPGRLSGANVLTF. The CDR3 bases are TGTGCCAGCAGCCCAGGGCGGCTCTCTGGGGCCAACGTCCTGACTTTC.

At least ten counts were recorded for this clone. The chain employs TRBV6-5 and TRBJ1-6; D gene uncertain. Germline CDR1 and CDR2: MNHEY and SVGAGI. V lost 5 bases to trimming and J lost 7 bases, with 9 bases between them. The CDR3 is made up of 13 amino acids. CDR3 nucleotides: TGTGCCAGCAGTCTCCAGTCAAATTCACCCCTCCACTTT. The encoded protein is CASSLQSNSPLHF.

The chain employs TRBV25-1 and TRBJ2-1, with 10 bases matching TRBD1. Germline CDR1 MGHDK, CDR2 SYGVNS. The CDR3 totals 15 residues. Trimming took 5 bases from V and 3 from J; bases not matched to a gene: 4. The CDR3 nucleotides read TGTGCCAGCAGTCCGACAGGGGGCTTCTACAATGAGCAGTTCTTC. It specifies CASSPTGGFYNEQFF. The full variable domain, rest sourced from reference TRBV25-1 and TRBJ2-1, is EADIYQTPRYLVIGTGKKITLECSQTMGHDKMYWYQQDPGMELHLIHYSYGVNSTEKGDLSSESTVSRIRTEHFPLTLESARPSHTSQYLCASSPTGGFYNEQFFGPGTRLTVL.

The CDR3 sequence: CASSYSSYGGDTEAFF. CDR3 DNA: TGTGCCAGCAGTTACTCTAGCTATGGAGGGGACACTGAAGCTTTCTTT. This sequence joins TRBV6-5 and TRBJ1-1; weak D call: TRBD1 (5 bases). Deletions cut 0 bases from V and 3 bases from J, with 14 bases between. There are 16 residues in the CDR3. In germline, CDR1 is MNHEY, CDR2 SVGAGI.

The chain couples TRBV4-3 to TRBJ2-2; no firm D call. CDR3 length: 12 amino acids. V gave up 2 bases and J gave up 7 bases, with 5 bases separating them. The V gene's germline CDR1 is LGHNA and CDR2 YSLEER. The CDR3 spells CASSQSVGELFF. CDR3 in DNA: TGCGCCAGCAGCCAATCAGTCGGGGAGCTGTTTTTT.

This chain joins TRBV9 and TRBJ1-1; 8 bases match TRBD1. The CDR3 is made up of 15 amino acids. V dropped 4 bases and J dropped 3; count of bases not matched to a gene: 8. CDR1 is SGDLS and CDR2 is YYNGEE in the germline V gene. CDR3 residues: CASSIQGAPDTEAFF. CDR3 bases: TGTGCCAGCAGCATCCAGGGGGCCCCGGACACTGAAGCTTTCTTT.

The chain employs TRBV5-6 and TRBJ1-3, with D unresolved. V shed 4 bases and J shed 0 bases, with 11 bases lying between them. The germline gives CDR1 SGHDT, CDR2 YYEEEE. CDR3 length: 15 residues. The CDR3, as DNA: TGTGCCAGCAGCACCGGACTGAACTCTGGAAACACCATATATTTT. This codes for CASSTGLNSGNTIYF.

The chain carries TRBV28 and TRBJ1-5, with D maybe TRBD1 (5 bases). Germline CDR1 is MDHEN and CDR2 is SYDVKM. CDR3 length: 15 amino acids. V dropped 5 bases and J dropped 5 bases, with 16 bases sitting between them. CDR3 amino acids: CASSPSGARDQPQHF. CDR3 in DNA: TGTGCCAGCAGTCCCAGTGGGGCGAGAGATCAGCCCCAGCATTTT.

This chain links TRBV15 with TRBJ1-2; D may be TRBD1 (5 bases). Trimming removed 0 bases from V and 5 bases from J, with 10 bases in between. Germline CDR1 reads LNHNV; CDR2 reads YYDKDF (reference sequence). The CDR3 loop spans 14 amino acids. CDR3 coding DNA: TGTGCCACCAGCAGAGATCGTCAGGGTTATGGCTACACCTTC. Translating it yields CATSRDRQGYGYTF.

The genes are TRBV5-1 and TRBJ2-5; 13 bases are shared with TRBD2. V was clipped by 1 base and J by 4 bases; unmatched bases: 4. The length of the CDR3 is 16 residues. Germline CDR1 SGHRS, CDR2 YFSETQ. CDR3 coding DNA: TGCGCCAGCAGCTTGAGACTAGCGGGGGGTTCAGAGACCCAGTACTTC. Its protein product is CASSLRLAGGSETQYF.

The chain combines TRBV19 with TRBJ1-2, with 7 bases fitting TRBD1. V shed 9 bases, J shed 7 bases, and the junction held 8 bases outside the gene matches. The length of the CDR3 is 12 residues. Per the germline V gene, CDR1 is LNHDA and CDR2 is SQIVND (reference sequence). DNA of the CDR3: TGTGCCAGCCGGGACAGCTTTCTTGGCTACACCTTC. Translating gives CASRDSFLGYTF.

The chain couples TRBV5-1 to TRBJ2-1; D remains unclear. The CDR3 runs to 13 residues. V was cut by 2 bases and J by 7 bases, with 10 bases left in between. Germline assignment: CDR1 SGHRS and CDR2 YFSETQ. CDR3: CASSFGPRNEQFF. CDR3 coding DNA: TGCGCCAGCAGCTTTGGGCCGAGAAATGAGCAGTTCTTC.

The rearrangement joins TRBV19 to TRBJ2-1; D is perhaps TRBD2 (5 bases). The V end lost 7 bases, the J end lost 3 bases, and 13 bases lay between the germline ends. Germline CDR1 and CDR2: LNHDA and SQIVND (reference sequence). The CDR3 consists of 14 residues. CDR3 in amino acids: CASKVAWNYNEQFF. The CDR3 region has the DNA TGTGCCAGTAAGGTAGCGTGGAACTACAATGAGCAGTTCTTC.

The chain is built from TRBV28 and TRBJ1-2, with D maybe TRBD1 (6 bases). The CDR3 contains 13 residues. Germline CDR1 MDHEN, CDR2 SYDVKM. V lost 3 bases to trimming and J lost 5 bases, with 10 bases between them. The CDR3 reads CASSFGQTYGYTF. The CDR3 DNA reads as TGTGCCAGCAGTTTTGGACAGACGTATGGCTACACCTTC.

V and J are TRBV11-3 and TRBJ2-1, with 10 bases that match TRBD2. Germline V lookup: CDR1 SGHNT, CDR2 YENEEA. After removal of 1 base from V and 7 bases from J, the junction contained 10 bases not matched to a gene. This CDR3 has 17 amino acids. The CDR3 sequence: CASSLAQGLAGVNEQFF. CDR3 nucleotides: TGTGCCAGCAGCTTAGCCCAGGGTCTAGCGGGAGTGAATGAGCAGTTCTTC.

V is TRBV4-2 and J is TRBJ2-6; 10 bases line up with TRBD2. With V trimmed by 3 bases and J by 0 bases, 14 bases remained unmatched. The CDR3 loop spans 21 amino acids. Germline V gives CDR1 LGHNA, CDR2 YNFKEQ. For the CDR3, the DNA is TGTGCCAGCAGCCATCATAGCGGGAGGACCCCCAGGACCTCTGGGGCCAACGTCCTGACTTTC. Translating it yields CASSHHSGRTPRTSGANVLTF.

V is TRBV5-6 and J is TRBJ1-1, with a weak D call TRBD1 (5 bases). V lost 2 bases and J lost 1, with 15 bases in between. CDR1 and CDR2 from the germline V gene are SGHDT and YYEEEE. The CDR3 has 16 amino acids. The CDR3 loop is CASSFWGSPSNTEAFF. Written as DNA, the CDR3 is TGTGCCAGCAGCTTCTGGGGCAGCCCCTCGAACACTGAAGCTTTCTTT.

The CDR3 spells CASSRRVARINQPQHF. The CDR3 coding sequence is TGCGCCAGCAGCCGGCGGGTCGCTCGGATAAATCAGCCCCAGCATTTT. The chain uses TRBV23-1 and TRBJ1-5; unclear D gene. TRBV23-1 belongs to the ORF category, with a function that is uncertain. CDR3 length equals 16 residues. The germline V and J ends were trimmed by 6 bases and 4 bases, with 19 bases remaining between them.

This clone appeared a single time. V is TRBV6-2 or TRBV6-3 and J is TRBJ2-1; the match to TRBD2 covers 12 bases. This CDR3 has 15 amino acids. The germline gives CDR1 MNHEY, CDR2 SVGEGT. V trimming: 4 bases; J trimming: 5 bases; junction bases outside the gene matches: 3. The chain's CDR3 is CASSSRTSGDNEQFF. For the CDR3, the DNA is TGTGCCAGCAGTTCTCGGACTAGCGGGGACAATGAGCAGTTCTTC.

This clone was seen once. As DNA, the CDR3 is TGTGCCAGCAGGTCCCGGGACAGGGTGTGGGACTACGAGCAGTACGTC. This encodes CASRSRDRVWDYEQYV. The V gene is TRBV25-1, the J gene TRBJ2-7; 9 nucleotides line up with TRBD1. Trimming at V came to 6 bases and at J to 3 bases, leaving 12 bases not matched to a gene. This CDR3 has 16 residues. Germline assignment: CDR1 MGHDK and CDR2 SYGVNS.